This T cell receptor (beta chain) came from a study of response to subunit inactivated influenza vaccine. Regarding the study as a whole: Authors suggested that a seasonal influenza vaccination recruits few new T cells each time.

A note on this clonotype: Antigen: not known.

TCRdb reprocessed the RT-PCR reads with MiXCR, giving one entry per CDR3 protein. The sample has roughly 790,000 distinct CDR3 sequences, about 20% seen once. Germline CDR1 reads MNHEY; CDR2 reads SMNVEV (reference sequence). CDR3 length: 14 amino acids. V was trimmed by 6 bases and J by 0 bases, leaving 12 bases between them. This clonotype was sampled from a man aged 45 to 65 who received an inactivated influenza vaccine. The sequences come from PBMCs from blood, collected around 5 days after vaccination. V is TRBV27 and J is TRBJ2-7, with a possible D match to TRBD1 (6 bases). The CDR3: CASRPTGYSYEQYF. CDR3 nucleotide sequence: TGTGCCAGCAGGCCGACAGGCTACTCCTACGAGCAGTACTTC.